This is a list of T cell receptor beta chains from one sample in a study of beta chain features in type 1 diabetes. Measured with immunoSEQ multiplex PCR; TCRdb has only the in-frame clones, and not every one. The table includes about 370,000 clones, over 8.5% detected once. The sequenced material came from central memory CD4+ T cells from blood. The receptors were gathered from a man aged 30 to 45 with type 1 diabetes. The CDR3 runs from the conserved cysteine through the conserved F or W. The D gene is left open where the match is weak.

v_call: TRBV30
d_call: TRBD1
cdr3_aa: CAWRLRDRSYEQYF

v_call: TRBV9
d_call: TRBD2
cdr3_aa: CASSVGSGGGRTGELFF

v_call: TRBV7-9
d_call: -
cdr3_aa: CASSQDPGDGYGYTF

v_call: TRBV6-1
d_call: TRBD1
cdr3_aa: CASSVTGFGQGYTDTQYF

v_call: TRBV6-1
d_call: -
cdr3_aa: CASRTNRVGITEAFF

v_call: TRBV9
d_call: -
cdr3_aa: CASSYSGNTIYF

v_call: TRBV27
d_call: -
cdr3_aa: CASSLPGVAVNEQFF

v_call: TRBV27
d_call: -
cdr3_aa: CASSFTPQGSYEQYF

v_call: TRBV6-4
d_call: -
cdr3_aa: CASSEARGNTEAFF

v_call: TRBV20-1
d_call: TRBD1
cdr3_aa: CSVNRGPEQYF

v_call: TRBV9
d_call: TRBD2
cdr3_aa: CASTLSGATSTDTQYF

v_call: TRBV7-2
d_call: -
cdr3_aa: CASSLTGPSYGYTF

v_call: TRBV9
d_call: -
cdr3_aa: CASSAQLGRETQYF

v_call: TRBV6-1
d_call: TRBD2
cdr3_aa: CASTGGAAGANVLTF

v_call: TRBV7-9
d_call: -
cdr3_aa: CASSWAGLNQPQHF

v_call: TRBV30
d_call: -
cdr3_aa: CAWSVQGGDTEAFF

v_call: TRBV28
d_call: -
cdr3_aa: CASSRGGVGEEKLFF

v_call: TRBV7-2
d_call: TRBD2
cdr3_aa: CASSTGLAGSEQYF

v_call: TRBV5-4
d_call: -
cdr3_aa: CATPSGSRGTDTQYF

v_call: TRBV14
d_call: -
cdr3_aa: CASSQAGYYNSPLHF

v_call: TRBV11-2
d_call: -
cdr3_aa: CASSLITSRDTGELFF

v_call: TRBV2
d_call: -
cdr3_aa: CASSEGINTEAFF

v_call: TRBV28
d_call: TRBD1
cdr3_aa: CASSLYGTGWVYEQYF

v_call: TRBV4-3
d_call: -
cdr3_aa: CASSQDLRTRALRTEQYF

v_call: TRBV28
d_call: TRBD2
cdr3_aa: CASSLSAGGFGDTQYF

v_call: TRBV28
d_call: -
cdr3_aa: CASSIYEQYF

v_call: TRBV29-1
d_call: -
cdr3_aa: CSVDFGQGNTIYF

v_call: TRBV6-1
d_call: TRBD1
cdr3_aa: CASSDPGQGEGDTQYF

v_call: TRBV2
d_call: TRBD2
cdr3_aa: CASSESTTSAETQYF

v_call: TRBV6-5
d_call: TRBD2
cdr3_aa: CASSYQAGVTDTQYF

v_call: TRBV5-1
d_call: -
cdr3_aa: CASSLNSVVLYEQYF

v_call: TRBV29-1
d_call: TRBD2
cdr3_aa: CSVGLAGGTDTQYF

v_call: TRBV4-2
d_call: TRBD1
cdr3_aa: CASSQVSQGVAEAFF

v_call: TRBV7-9
d_call: -
cdr3_aa: CASSPLLLRQFF

v_call: TRBV7-2
d_call: -
cdr3_aa: CASSGGNSYNEQFF

v_call: TRBV4-3
d_call: TRBD2
cdr3_aa: CASSSRLAGVGEQFF

v_call: TRBV5-1
d_call: TRBD1
cdr3_aa: CASSVTTGSGGETQYF

v_call: TRBV27
d_call: TRBD2
cdr3_aa: CASSLAGRGGQETQYF

v_call: TRBV5-4
d_call: -
cdr3_aa: CASSPTSSYEQYF

v_call: TRBV7-9
d_call: -
cdr3_aa: CASSLEEGAGAKQYF

v_call: TRBV28
d_call: -
cdr3_aa: CASNQPSSYNEQFF

v_call: TRBV18
d_call: TRBD1
cdr3_aa: CASSPQGGDQPQHF

v_call: TRBV29-1
d_call: -
cdr3_aa: CSVGTGNTEAFF

v_call: TRBV27
d_call: TRBD1
cdr3_aa: CASSLFAGQGSYNEQFF

v_call: TRBV7-6
d_call: TRBD1
cdr3_aa: CASSLGQGIAYEQYF

v_call: TRBV7-8
d_call: TRBD1
cdr3_aa: CASSFRQGADGELFF

v_call: TRBV6-1
d_call: -
cdr3_aa: CASSPNWDQPQHF

v_call: TRBV28
d_call: -
cdr3_aa: CASTIPNTEAFF